A selection of T cell receptor beta chains follows, all from one sample in a study of blood T cell repertoires in COVID-19. Here immunoSEQ multiplex PCR was the method, and the copy in TCRdb shows in-frame clones only, minus some. The table lists about 310,000 clones, more than 85% of them singletons. The sample was peripheral blood. These receptors originate from a man in his sixties or seventies with acute or convalescent COVID-19. CDR3s include the opening cysteine and the closing phenylalanine or tryptophan. Each record gives: D gene, clone size, J gene, CDR3 length, V gene, CDR3 protein, CDR3 DNA. The D gene is left open where the match is weak. Size is stated for part of the rows, as once, few or many counts, or as a class when the clone is expanded.

D gene: NA; clone size: NA; J gene: TRBJ1-1; CDR3 length: 16; V gene: TRBV19; CDR3 protein: CASSRDLLGRRSEAFF; CDR3 DNA: TGTGCCAGTAGTAGGGACTTATTGGGTAGAAGGTCTGAAGCTTTCTTT
D gene: TRBD2; clone size: NA; J gene: TRBJ2-7; CDR3 length: 16; V gene: TRBV5-4; CDR3 protein: CASSTGTSGPLYEQYF; CDR3 DNA: TGTGCCAGCAGCACCGGGACTAGCGGGCCCCTCTACGAGCAGTACTTC
D gene: TRBD2; clone size: NA; J gene: TRBJ2-3; CDR3 length: 14; V gene: TRBV30; CDR3 protein: CAWSPQDGRDTQYF; CDR3 DNA: TGTGCCTGGAGTCCTCAGGACGGGAGGGATACGCAGTATTTT
D gene: NA; clone size: NA; J gene: TRBJ2-2; CDR3 length: 16; V gene: TRBV4-3; CDR3 protein: CASSRVTGRGGGELFF; CDR3 DNA: TGCGCCAGCAGCCGGGTTACAGGGCGCGGAGGCGGGGAGCTGTTTTTT
D gene: TRBD2; clone size: NA; J gene: TRBJ2-1; CDR3 length: 17; V gene: TRBV24-1; CDR3 protein: CATSDFSGGAGGFEQFF; CDR3 DNA: TGTGCCACCAGTGATTTTAGCGGGGGGGCCGGTGGCTTTGAGCAGTTCTTC
D gene: TRBD1; clone size: NA; J gene: TRBJ2-5; CDR3 length: 14; V gene: TRBV29-1; CDR3 protein: CSVDAQGAQETQYF; CDR3 DNA: TGCAGCGTTGATGCTCAGGGGGCCCAAGAGACCCAGTACTTC
D gene: NA; clone size: NA; J gene: TRBJ2-1; CDR3 length: 15; V gene: TRBV3-1/TRBV3-2; CDR3 protein: CASSQKGGDYNEQFF; CDR3 DNA: TGTGCCAGCAGCCAGAAAGGAGGGGACTACAATGAGCAGTTCTTC
D gene: NA; clone size: NA; J gene: TRBJ2-1; CDR3 length: 13; V gene: TRBV11-2; CDR3 protein: CASSSGPNNEQFF; CDR3 DNA: TGTGCCAGCAGCTCCGGTCCCAACAATGAGCAGTTCTTC
D gene: TRBD1; clone size: once; J gene: TRBJ1-2; CDR3 length: 14; V gene: TRBV28; CDR3 protein: CASLGQGYNYGYTF; CDR3 DNA: TGTGCCAGCTTGGGACAGGGATATAACTATGGCTACACCTTC
D gene: NA; clone size: NA; J gene: TRBJ1-3; CDR3 length: 16; V gene: TRBV14; CDR3 protein: CASSQELLSSGNTIYF; CDR3 DNA: TGTGCCAGCAGCCAAGAACTCCTGAGCTCTGGAAACACCATATATTTT
D gene: TRBD1; clone size: NA; J gene: TRBJ1-1; CDR3 length: 12; V gene: TRBV18; CDR3 protein: CASSPQQGETFF; CDR3 DNA: TGTGCCAGCTCACCACAACAGGGGGAGACTTTCTTT
D gene: TRBD2; clone size: NA; J gene: TRBJ2-7; CDR3 length: 16; V gene: TRBV10-2; CDR3 protein: CASSARDYRSSYEQYF; CDR3 DNA: TGCGCCAGCAGTGCACGGGACTACCGGAGCTCCTACGAGCAGTACTTC
D gene: NA; clone size: NA; J gene: TRBJ1-5; CDR3 length: 15; V gene: TRBV7-2; CDR3 protein: CASSLQGPLNQPQHF; CDR3 DNA: TGTGCCAGCAGCTTACAGGGCCCTCTAAATCAGCCCCAGCATTTT
D gene: TRBD1; clone size: NA; J gene: TRBJ1-4; CDR3 length: 14; V gene: TRBV6-5; CDR3 protein: CASRRGQAGEKLFF; CDR3 DNA: TGTGCCAGCAGGAGGGGGCAGGCAGGTGAAAAACTGTTTTTT
D gene: NA; clone size: NA; J gene: TRBJ1-6; CDR3 length: 14; V gene: TRBV11-2; CDR3 protein: CASSLGYAGTPLHF; CDR3 DNA: TGTGCCAGCAGCTTAGGGTATGCCGGGACACCCCTCCACTTT
D gene: NA; clone size: NA; J gene: TRBJ2-5; CDR3 length: 13; V gene: TRBV5-8; CDR3 protein: CASSLSGPQTQYF; CDR3 DNA: TGTGCCAGCAGCTTGTCAGGGCCGCAGACCCAGTACTTC
D gene: TRBD1; clone size: few; J gene: TRBJ1-5; CDR3 length: 15; V gene: TRBV6-5; CDR3 protein: CASSYGGQINQPQHF; CDR3 DNA: TGTGCCAGCAGTTACGGGGGACAGATCAATCAGCCCCAGCATTTT
D gene: NA; clone size: NA; J gene: TRBJ1-2; CDR3 length: 15; V gene: TRBV7-2; CDR3 protein: CASSLGGQRSYGYTF; CDR3 DNA: TGTGCCAGCAGCTTAGGAGGACAGCGTTCCTATGGCTACACCTTC
D gene: NA; clone size: few; J gene: TRBJ2-3; CDR3 length: 15; V gene: TRBV12-5; CDR3 protein: CASGLGGQDTDTQYF; CDR3 DNA: TGTGCTAGTGGCCTGGGGGGGCAGGACACAGATACGCAGTATTTT
D gene: NA; clone size: few; J gene: TRBJ2-7; CDR3 length: 13; V gene: TRBV5-4; CDR3 protein: CATGKGDVYEQYF; CDR3 DNA: TGTGCCACCGGGAAGGGAGACGTATACGAGCAGTACTTC
D gene: TRBD2; clone size: NA; J gene: TRBJ2-7; CDR3 length: 14; V gene: TRBV20-1; CDR3 protein: CSASPGLAGYEQYF; CDR3 DNA: TGCAGTGCTAGTCCCGGACTAGCGGGATACGAGCAGTACTTC
D gene: TRBD2; clone size: once; J gene: TRBJ2-6; CDR3 length: 19; V gene: TRBV5-1; CDR3 protein: CASSLGTSLGGPGANVLTF; CDR3 DNA: TGCGCCAGCAGCTTAGGGACTAGCTTAGGGGGACCTGGGGCCAACGTCCTGACTTTC
D gene: TRBD1; clone size: NA; J gene: TRBJ1-3; CDR3 length: 17; V gene: TRBV5-5; CDR3 protein: CASSLVIGRGRGNTIYF; CDR3 DNA: TGTGCCAGCAGCTTGGTCATTGGCAGGGGGCGAGGAAACACCATATATTTT
D gene: NA; clone size: NA; J gene: TRBJ1-6; CDR3 length: 16; V gene: TRBV5-4; CDR3 protein: CASSLGPGNSNSPLHF; CDR3 DNA: TGTGCCAGCAGCTTGGGGCCGGGGAACTCTAATTCACCCCTCCACTTT
D gene: TRBD2; clone size: NA; J gene: TRBJ2-3; CDR3 length: 18; V gene: TRBV7-9; CDR3 protein: CASSLGAYGLAVPDTQYF; CDR3 DNA: TGTGCCAGCAGCTTAGGAGCGTACGGACTAGCGGTACCAGATACGCAGTATTTT
D gene: TRBD1; clone size: NA; J gene: TRBJ1-2; CDR3 length: 15; V gene: TRBV19; CDR3 protein: CASSIPRDRSYGYTF; CDR3 DNA: TGTGCCAGTAGTATACCCCGGGACAGATCCTATGGCTACACCTTC
D gene: NA; clone size: NA; J gene: TRBJ2-7; CDR3 length: 15; V gene: TRBV18; CDR3 protein: CASSPSGSLTYEQYF; CDR3 DNA: TGTGCCAGCTCACCAAGCGGAAGCCTTACCTACGAGCAGTACTTC
D gene: TRBD2; clone size: NA; J gene: TRBJ2-7; CDR3 length: 16; V gene: TRBV5-1; CDR3 protein: CASSPRTSGRTSEQYF; CDR3 DNA: TGCGCCAGCAGCCCCCGTACTAGCGGGAGAACTAGCGAGCAGTACTTC
D gene: TRBD2; clone size: once; J gene: TRBJ2-5; CDR3 length: 16; V gene: TRBV24-1; CDR3 protein: CATSRGLAGGQETQYF; CDR3 DNA: TGTGCCACCAGTCGAGGACTAGCGGGAGGTCAAGAGACCCAGTACTTC
D gene: NA; clone size: NA; J gene: TRBJ2-5; CDR3 length: 14; V gene: TRBV2; CDR3 protein: CASSEGGPGETQYF; CDR3 DNA: TGTGCCAGCAGTGAGGGGGGGCCTGGAGAGACCCAGTACTTC
D gene: NA; clone size: NA; J gene: TRBJ2-3; CDR3 length: 16; V gene: TRBV5-1; CDR3 protein: CASSLAVTSSTDTQYF; CDR3 DNA: TGCGCCAGCAGCTTGGCGGTTACCTCTAGCACAGATACGCAGTATTTT
D gene: NA; clone size: NA; J gene: TRBJ1-4; CDR3 length: 11; V gene: TRBV28; CDR3 protein: CASSLTRKLFF; CDR3 DNA: TGTGCCAGCAGTCTCACCAGAAAACTGTTTTTT
D gene: NA; clone size: NA; J gene: TRBJ2-1; CDR3 length: 13; V gene: TRBV7-9; CDR3 protein: CASTLASAPEQFF; CDR3 DNA: TGTGCCAGTACCTTAGCAAGCGCCCCGGAGCAGTTCTTC
D gene: NA; clone size: NA; J gene: TRBJ2-7; CDR3 length: 15; V gene: TRBV15; CDR3 protein: CATSRDLRLGYEQYF; CDR3 DNA: TGTGCCACCAGCAGAGACCTGCGGTTGGGTTACGAGCAGTACTTC
D gene: NA; clone size: NA; J gene: TRBJ1-6; CDR3 length: 15; V gene: TRBV25-1; CDR3 protein: CASSDSGGGDSPLHF; CDR3 DNA: TGTGCCAGCAGTGATTCTGGGGGAGGGGATTCACCCCTCCACTTT
D gene: NA; clone size: NA; J gene: TRBJ2-1; CDR3 length: 13; V gene: TRBV11-2; CDR3 protein: CASSPSGGGEQFF; CDR3 DNA: TGTGCCAGCAGCCCAAGCGGTGGAGGTGAGCAGTTCTTC
D gene: TRBD2; clone size: NA; J gene: TRBJ2-2; CDR3 length: 19; V gene: TRBV3-1/TRBV3-2; CDR3 protein: CASLRLAGVSQGSTGELFF; CDR3 DNA: TGTGCCAGTCTAAGACTAGCGGGAGTTTCCCAGGGTAGCACCGGGGAGCTGTTTTTT
D gene: NA; clone size: once; J gene: TRBJ2-6; CDR3 length: 15; V gene: TRBV7-2; CDR3 protein: CASSLRSSGANVLTF; CDR3 DNA: TGTGCCAGCAGCTTAAGGAGCTCTGGGGCCAACGTCCTGACTTTC
D gene: TRBD1; clone size: few; J gene: TRBJ1-2; CDR3 length: 15; V gene: TRBV19; CDR3 protein: CASSTPTGAVRGYTF; CDR3 DNA: TGTGCCAGTAGTACCCCGACAGGGGCGGTGAGAGGCTACACCTTC
D gene: NA; clone size: NA; J gene: TRBJ2-1; CDR3 length: 15; V gene: TRBV9; CDR3 protein: CASSVGVTSLNEQFF; CDR3 DNA: TGTGCCAGCAGCGTCGGGGTAACTAGTTTAAATGAGCAGTTCTTC
D gene: NA; clone size: NA; J gene: TRBJ2-1; CDR3 length: 13; V gene: TRBV19; CDR3 protein: CASSMDTIGEQFF; CDR3 DNA: TGTGCCAGTAGTATGGACACCATAGGTGAGCAGTTCTTC
D gene: NA; clone size: NA; J gene: TRBJ2-1; CDR3 length: 12; V gene: TRBV7-2; CDR3 protein: CASSLSGSWQFF; CDR3 DNA: TGTGCCAGCAGCTTAAGTGGGAGTTGGCAGTTCTTC
D gene: NA; clone size: NA; J gene: TRBJ2-5; CDR3 length: 15; V gene: TRBV9; CDR3 protein: CASSDGTKTGETQYF; CDR3 DNA: TGTGCCAGCAGTGATGGGACAAAAACGGGAGAGACCCAGTACTTC
D gene: NA; clone size: once; J gene: TRBJ1-6; CDR3 length: 16; V gene: TRBV28; CDR3 protein: CASSLSLTGVNSPLHF; CDR3 DNA: TGTGCCAGCAGTTTGTCTTTAACGGGGGTTAATTCACCCCTCCACTTT
D gene: NA; clone size: NA; J gene: TRBJ2-1; CDR3 length: 14; V gene: TRBV3-1/TRBV3-2; CDR3 protein: CANWFPSLSNEQFF; CDR3 DNA: TGTGCCAACTGGTTCCCATCCCTCTCCAATGAGCAGTTCTTC
D gene: TRBD1; clone size: NA; J gene: TRBJ2-2; CDR3 length: 20; V gene: TRBV14; CDR3 protein: CASSRQRGGTGTGNTGELFF; CDR3 DNA: TGTGCCAGCAGCCGACAAAGAGGGGGAACCGGGACAGGGAACACCGGGGAGCTGTTTTTT